This T cell receptor beta chain was sequenced for a study of T-cell reconstitution after alpha-beta-depleted transplantation in children. Only a few counts were recorded for this clonotype. The CDR3 runs 17 residues. V was pared by 2 bases and J by 5 bases, with 11 bases of the junction left unmatched. Molecular barcoding with unique molecular identifiers was used for the TCRbeta library. TCRdb itself ran the PCR reads through MiXCR, one entry per CDR3 protein. Found here are about 440,000 distinct CDR3 sequences, about 45% of them singletons; the top ten hold around 29%. The sample was PBMCs, taken before TCRalphabeta/CD19-depleted stem cell transplant. V usage is TRBV12-3 or TRBV12-4 and J usage is TRBJ2-5; 10 bases are a match to TRBD2. The source of this sequence is a girl aged 2 to 10 with aplastic anemia, due to receive a stem cell transplant. The DNA of the CDR3 is TGTGCCAGCAGTTTAATCCGCCTAGCGGGAGCCCCGGAGACCCAGTACTTC. Encoded protein: CASSLIRLAGAPETQYF.